These 22 T cell receptor beta chains share one sample of origin, sequenced in a study of blood T cell repertoires in COVID-19. Clones were read by immunoSEQ multiplex PCR, and TCRdb kept only the in-frame ones, dropping some. Here the sample spans tens of thousands of clones, about 83% being singletons. Sample: peripheral blood. The receptors come from a human donor in a cohort sampled during active COVID-19.

The chain uses TRBV18 and TRBJ2-1; D ambiguous. V gave up 3 bases and J gave up 6 bases, with 15 bases separating them. The CDR3 runs 15 residues. Germline CDR1 is KGHSH and CDR2 is LQKENI. The CDR3 DNA sequence: TGTGCCAGCTCACCCTCCAACTTAAAACGCAATGAGCAGTTCTTC. Its protein is CASSPSNLKRNEQFF.

The sample holds a few counts of this clone. V gene TRBV11-2 combines with J gene TRBJ1-1; TRBD1 agrees at 10 bases. Germline V gene lookup returns CDR1 SGHAT and CDR2 FQNNGV. Losses at the gene ends were 3 bases for V and 5 bases for J; bases not matched to a gene: 6. This CDR3 has 15 residues. In DNA form, the CDR3 reads TGTGCCAGCAGCTTGCGACAGGGGGCAAGGACTGAAGCTTTCTTT. Its protein is CASSLRQGARTEAFF.

The chain is built from TRBV19 and TRBJ1-1, with 9 nucleotides matching TRBD1. V lost 3 bases to trimming and J lost 6 bases; unmatched junction nucleotides: 8. The CDR3 spans 15 residues. Germline V CDR1 and CDR2: LNHDA, SQIVND (reference sequence). CDR3 residues: CASSIRDRGSAEAFF. The CDR3 DNA follows: TGTGCCAGTAGTATCCGAGACAGGGGGAGCGCTGAAGCTTTCTTT.

The V and J genes are TRBV5-4 and TRBJ1-2, with TRBD1 matching 12 bases. In germline, CDR1 is SGHNT, CDR2 YYREEE (reference sequence). J was trimmed by 4 bases and V by 4 bases; bases with no gene match: 8. The CDR3 runs to 16 residues. CDR3 residues: CASSPGTGGRSYGYTF. DNA of the CDR3: TGTGCCAGCAGCCCCGGGACAGGGGGCAGGAGCTATGGCTACACCTTC. Using reference TRBV5-4 and TRBJ1-2 for the parts outside the CDR3, the full variable domain is ETGVTQSPTHLIKTRGQQVTLRCSSQSGHNTVSWYQQALGQGPQFIFQYYREEENGRGNFPPRFSGLQFPNYSSELNVNALELDDSALYLCASSPGTGGRSYGYTFGSGTRLTVV.

This clone was seen more than once but under ten times. The rearrangement uses TRBV19 and TRBJ2-1, with a tentative D call TRBD2 (6 bases). V was cut by 8 bases and J by 9 bases, with 23 bases left in between. Germline V CDR1 and CDR2: LNHDA, SQIVND (reference sequence). The CDR3 has 15 amino acids. DNA for the CDR3: TGTGCCAGTGCTCGACCGGGACTTACGGGGGTTGAGCAGTTCTTC. Its translation is CASARPGLTGVEQFF.

The rearrangement links TRBV30 to TRBJ1-5; D might be TRBD1 (5 bases). Trimming took off 3 bases at V and 4 bases at J, with 10 bases between the two ends. The CDR3 consists of 13 residues. Germline V gives CDR1 GTSNPN, CDR2 SVGIG (reference sequence). The CDR3 is CAWSAGRNQPQHF. CDR3 coding DNA: TGTGCCTGGAGCGCAGGGCGGAATCAGCCCCAGCATTTT.

This chain uses TRBV6-5 with TRBJ2-7, with TRBD1 matching 9 bases. V lost 5 bases to trimming and J lost 2 bases; unmatched junction nucleotides: 7. This CDR3 has 15 residues. Per the germline V gene, CDR1 is MNHEY and CDR2 is SVGAGI. CDR3 coding DNA: TGTGCCAGCAGTCCAGCCGGGACAGGGACCTACGAGCAGTACTTC. Residues: CASSPAGTGTYEQYF.

This rearrangement joins TRBV5-6 to TRBJ2-6; 9 bases are shared with TRBD1. The CDR3 length is 18 residues. Germline V gene sequence: CDR1 SGHDT, CDR2 YYEEEE. V shed 3 bases and J 1 base; nucleotides not matched to a gene: 8. The CDR3 loop reads CASSWGPTGGSGANVLTF. The CDR3 nucleotides read TGTGCCAGCAGCTGGGGCCCGACAGGGGGGTCTGGGGCCAACGTCCTGACTTTC.

V gene TRBV20-1 combines with J gene TRBJ2-7; TRBD2 matches 9 bases. The CDR3 is made up of 13 amino acids. Germline V lookup: CDR1 DFQATT, CDR2 SNEGSKA (reference sequence). V dropped 3 bases and J dropped 5; count of bases not matched to a gene: 5. CDR3 nucleotide sequence: TGCAGTGCTAGTCCCCTAGCGGGAAACGAGCAGTACTTC. Protein: CSASPLAGNEQYF.

This clone has a single count. The rearrangement joins TRBV19 to TRBJ1-1; no clear D gene. CDR1 and CDR2 from the germline V gene are LNHDA and SQIVND (reference sequence). V was clipped by 10 bases and J by 1 base, with 7 bases between them. The CDR3 runs 11 residues. The CDR3 coding sequence is TGTGCCACTACCGAGAACACTGAAGCTTTCTTT. It translates to CATTENTEAFF.

V is TRBV5-4 and J is TRBJ2-3, with D possibly TRBD2 on 6 matching bases. Germline assignment: CDR1 SGHNT and CDR2 YYREEE (reference sequence). V lost 1 base and J lost 1, with 7 bases in between. The CDR3 is 14 amino acids. The CDR3 DNA reads TGTGCCAGCAGCTTGCCGGGGGGCACAGATACGCAGTATTTT. Translating it yields CASSLPGGTDTQYF.

The chain has TRBV5-6 and TRBJ2-5; the match to TRBD2 covers 14 bases. J was trimmed by 1 base and V by 4 bases; bases with no gene match: 3. The germline V gene encodes CDR1 SGHDT and CDR2 YYEEEE. This CDR3 spans 16 amino acids. The DNA for the CDR3 is TGTGCCAGCAGCGGTGGACTAGCGGGGGGCCAAGAGACCCAGTACTTC. Translation: CASSGGLAGGQETQYF.

J is TRBJ2-1 and V is TRBV28; unclear D gene. CDR1 and CDR2 (germline): MDHEN, SYDVKM. The V end lost 2 bases, the J end lost 9 bases, and 11 bases lay between the germline ends. This CDR3 comprises 13 residues. The CDR3 DNA is TGTGCCAGCAGTTTACCCCTAACTACTGAGCAGTTCTTC. Residues: CASSLPLTTEQFF.

For this clone: The same CDR3 is also encoded by other DNA sequences in this sample. The V call is TRBV6-6, the J call TRBJ1-1; D not certain. This CDR3 comprises 13 residues. CDR1 is MNHNY, CDR2 SVGAGI, per germline (reference sequence). Trimming took off 2 bases at V and 2 bases at J, with 6 bases between the two ends. In nucleotides, the CDR3 is TGTGCCAGCAGTTACGCGGGAAACACTGAAGCTTTCTTT. It translates to CASSYAGNTEAFF.

The CDR3 is CASSIRDMTYEQYF. Here the CDR3 DNA reads TGTGCCAGCAGCATAAGGGACATGACCTACGAGCAGTACTTC. V is TRBV7-9 and J is TRBJ2-7; D is possibly TRBD1 (6 bases). CDR1 and CDR2 from the germline V gene are SEHNR and FQNEAQ (reference sequence). V lost 5 bases and J 2 bases, leaving 13 bases between the germline ends. The CDR3 is 14 amino acids.

This clone was seen a handful of times. The chain links TRBV6-5 to TRBJ1-6, with a weak D call TRBD1 (6 bases). Trimming shortened V by 7 bases and J by 8 bases, and 12 bases separated the two germline ends. The V gene's germline CDR1 is MNHEY and CDR2 SVGAGI. The length of the CDR3 is 13 residues. CDR3 nucleotides: TGTGCCAGCACACAGGGTAGCGATTCACCCCTCCACTTT. This sequence encodes CASTQGSDSPLHF.

This chain uses TRBV5-5 with TRBJ1-2; weak D call: TRBD1 (6 bases). CDR1 SGHKS and CDR2 YYEKEE come from the germline V gene (reference sequence). The CDR3 has 14 amino acids. V dropped 5 bases and J dropped 0 bases, with 11 bases sitting between them. CDR3 DNA: TGTGCCAGCAGTCGAGAGGGGGCTAACTATGGCTACACCTTC. It yields the protein CASSREGANYGYTF. Combining the CDR3 with reference TRBV5-5 and TRBJ1-2 gives the whole variable domain DAGVTQSPTHLIKTRGQQVTLRCSPISGHKSVSWYQQVLGQGPQFIFQYYEKEERGRGNFPDRFSARQFPNYSSELNVNALLLGDSALYLCASSREGANYGYTFGSGTRLTVV.

This clone has just a few counts. The rearrangement uses TRBV28 and TRBJ1-1; D is uncertain. The CDR3 consists of 14 residues. V was clipped by 6 bases and J by 0 bases, with 11 bases between them. Germline lookup yields CDR1 MDHEN and CDR2 SYDVKM. CDR3 DNA sequence: TGTGCCAGCAGCCTTCAGTTTCTGAACACTGAAGCTTTCTTT. Translating gives CASSLQFLNTEAFF. Complete variable domain (other parts from reference TRBV28 and TRBJ1-1): DVKVTQSSRYLVKRTGEKVFLECVQDMDHENMFWYRQDPGLGLRLIYFSYDVKMKEKGDIPEGYSVSREKKERFSLILESASTNQTSMYLCASSLQFLNTEAFFGQGTRLTVV.

This clone was counted only a few times. The rearrangement links TRBV28 to TRBJ1-4, with D possibly matching TRBD1 (5 bases). CDR3 length: 15 amino acids. Per germline, CDR1 MDHEN and CDR2 SYDVKM. Trimming left V 6 bases short and J 4 bases short, with 15 bases between. CDR3 region: CASRRDRRGNEKLFF. The CDR3 DNA reads TGTGCCAGCAGGCGGGACCGCCGGGGTAATGAAAAACTGTTTTTT.

This clone was seen only once. J is TRBJ2-3 and V is TRBV28; 13 positions match TRBD2. Germline loops: CDR1 MDHEN, CDR2 SYDVKM. The CDR3 covers 15 residues. J was trimmed by 3 bases and V by 4 bases; bases with no gene match: 1. CDR3 in DNA: TGTGCCAGCAGTTCGACTAGCGGGAGGACAGATACGCAGTATTTT. This sequence encodes CASSSTSGRTDTQYF.

The V gene is TRBV7-8, the J gene TRBJ1-3, with D possibly matching TRBD1 (6 bases). CDR3 length: 16 residues. Germline CDR1 reads SGHVS; CDR2 reads FQNEAQ. The ends were cut back, 1 base at V and 0 bases at J, with 10 bases in the middle. The CDR3 here is CASSLVGQISGNTIYF. The DNA for the CDR3 is TGTGCCAGCAGCTTAGTAGGACAGATCTCTGGAAACACCATATATTTT.

This clone was seen once. The chain links TRBV6-5 to TRBJ1-6; 7 bases match TRBD1. After removal of 8 bases from V and 4 bases from J, the junction contained 2 bases not matched to a gene. The V gene's germline CDR1 is MNHEY and CDR2 SVGAGI. The CDR3 extends over 13 amino acids. The CDR3 sequence is CASRQGYNSPLHF. The CDR3 coding sequence is TGTGCCAGCCGACAGGGTTATAATTCACCCCTCCACTTT.